A selection of T cell receptor beta chains follows, all from one sample in a study of vaccination and CD4 T cells after COVID-19. A single record per CDR3 protein comes from TCRdb applying MiXCR to the PCR reads. The sample has roughly 15,000 distinct CDR3 sequences; around 40% are singletons. These receptors' targets are unknown. The sample taken for sequencing was CD4+ T cells from blood, cultured in vitro. These receptors all come from a human donor who had recovered from COVID-19. Both conserved end residues are trimmed from each CDR3. The order of the fields is V gene, clone size, CDR3 protein. Size tells how often a clone was seen (once, few, many) or the class of an expanded clone, and some rows leave it out.

>TRBV20-1|-
SARDFQREGREQY
>TRBV11-2|-
ASSLGLREAADTQY
>TRBV28|-
ASSLGGSTDTQY
>TRBV7-2|-
ASSLVGGMTEAF
>TRBV5-1|-
ASSLRSTGNTEAF
>TRBV5-1|-
ASSRGQGLVGTDTQY
>TRBV2|-
ASSVLGANTGELF
>TRBV12-3/TRBV12-4|-
ASSFRGIQETQY
>TRBV19|-
ASNRGGHTGELF
>TRBV24-1|-
ATSPRGGYRAYEQY
>TRBV7-2|-
ASSRQGLETQY
>TRBV20-1|-
SARNPGISVGYT
>TRBV7-3|-
ASSLLDNTGELF
>TRBV19|-
ASSALDRREQY
>TRBV19|few
ASSMRQSSGNTIY
>TRBV20-1|-
SATLGGTGGVSTQY
>TRBV28|-
ASTKGGLTGRYGYT
>TRBV6-1|once
ASHRDNEQF